Below, 7 T cell receptor beta chains from the same sample are listed, as sequenced in a study of cytomegalovirus exposure and HLA in healthy donors. Vbeta (60) and Jbeta (13) primers were used in the PCR. Repertoires were generated with immunoSEQ multiplex PCR, while TCRdb's copy carries only in-frame clones and drops some. The sample shows some 200,000 clones, around 74% of them seen only once. Sequencing was done on a sample of PBMCs. The origin of the receptors is a girl aged 10 to 17 in good health and CMV-seropositive.

The chain is built from TRBV18 and TRBJ1-3; 7 nucleotides agree with TRBD1. The CDR3 is 15 residues long. After removal of 3 bases from V and 0 bases from J, the junction contained 2 bases not matched to a gene. Germline V gene lookup returns CDR1 KGHSH and CDR2 LQKENI. The CDR3 reads CASSPRDSSGNTIYF. The CDR3 DNA is TGTGCCAGCTCACCCAGGGACAGCTCTGGAAACACCATATATTTT.

This clone occurred a few times. The chain uses TRBV5-1 and TRBJ2-1; 7 bases fit TRBD2. The CDR3 covers 16 residues. Germline assignment: CDR1 SGHRS and CDR2 YFSETQ. J was trimmed by 2 bases and V by 2 bases; bases with no gene match: 7. CDR3 sequence (DNA): TGCGCCAGCAGCTTCCGGGACTACCGAACCTACAATGAGCAGTTCTTC. Its translation: CASSFRDYRTYNEQFF.

This chain connects TRBV6-5 to TRBJ1-1, with unresolved D. The CDR3 has 15 residues. Trimming removed 6 bases at V and 5 bases at J, with 19 bases between. CDR1 and CDR2 (germline): MNHEY, SVGAGI. In DNA form, the CDR3 reads TGTGCCAGCAGCATACGACTCCCTCCGCGGACTGAAGCTTTCTTT. Amino acid sequence: CASSIRLPPRTEAFF.

The chain has TRBV14 and TRBJ2-7, with 7 bases matching TRBD1. J was trimmed by 2 bases and V by 6 bases; bases with no gene match: 7. There are 14 residues in the CDR3. Per germline, CDR1 SGHDN and CDR2 FVKESK. CDR3 nucleotide sequence: TGTGCCAGCAGTGGGACAGCCCTTCCCTACGAGCAGTACTTC. Its translation: CASSGTALPYEQYF.

This clone has a handful of counts. The V and J genes are TRBV7-5 and TRBJ2-7; the table's TRBD2 call for D was not verified on the DNA. TRBV7-5 is flagged as a pseudogene. The CDR3 is 16 residues long. The CDR3, as DNA: TGTGCCAGAAGCCCAGATAGAACTAGCGGGGGCTACGAGCAGTACTTC. This gives the protein CARSPDRTSGGYEQYF.

This clone has just one count. This chain joins TRBV18 and TRBJ2-5; 8 bases line up with TRBD2. Germline V gene lookup returns CDR1 KGHSH and CDR2 LQKENI. CDR3 size: 15 residues. Germline trimming cut 2 bases from V and 7 bases from J; bases unmatched to any gene: 9. The CDR3 region is CASSPTSSGGATQYF. Written as DNA, the CDR3 is TGTGCCAGCTCACCAACGTCAAGCGGGGGAGCGACCCAGTACTTC.

This clone was counted a single time. The chain combines TRBV7-2 with TRBJ1-1; D is ambiguous. The CDR3 has 15 amino acids. Trimming removed 2 bases at V and 0 bases at J, with 10 bases between. In germline, CDR1 is SGHTA, CDR2 FQGNSA. The CDR3 region has the DNA TGTGCCAGCAGCTTAAGTGTAGCTGTGAACACTGAAGCTTTCTTT. Amino acids: CASSLSVAVNTEAFF.